The 4 T cell receptor beta chains below come from one sample, sequenced in a study of radiotherapy plus CTLA-4 blockade in lung cancer. TCRdb's table, derived via immunoSEQ multiplex PCR, lists solely in-frame clones and lacks some. This table holds some 94,000 clones, about four fifths found once. This specimen was peripheral blood, taken from a patient treated with radiotherapy plus ipilimumab. The receptors come from a human donor with non-small cell lung cancer that progressed on radiotherapy plus ipilimumab.

The J gene is TRBJ1-5, the V gene TRBV6-6; 7 positions match TRBD1. J lost 4 bases, V lost 2 bases, and 2 bases had no gene match. CDR1 MNHNY and CDR2 SVGAGI come from the germline V gene (reference sequence). This CDR3 is 14 amino acids long. DNA of the CDR3: TGTGCCAGCAGTTACCGACAGGGAAATCAGCCCCAGCATTTT. It codes for CASSYRQGNQPQHF.

The genes are TRBV6-1 and TRBJ1-3; unclear D gene. The V gene's germline CDR1 is MNHNS and CDR2 SASEGT. V was cut by 1 base and J by 4 bases, with 14 bases left in between. This CDR3 comprises 16 residues. As DNA, the CDR3 is TGTGCCAGCAGTGAAGGTCCGGGTCTGGCCGGAAACACCATATATTTT. Protein product: CASSEGPGLAGNTIYF.

V is TRBV30 and J is TRBJ2-6; D perhaps matches TRBD1 (6 bases). Looked up from germline, CDR1 is GTSNPN and CDR2 is SVGIG (reference sequence). Trimming removed 5 bases at V and 4 bases at J, with 12 bases between. The CDR3 runs to 14 residues. This CDR3 is CAWGQSHGANVLTF. The CDR3 DNA reads as TGTGCCTGGGGACAGTCGCACGGGGCCAACGTCCTGACTTTC.

V is TRBV18 and J is TRBJ2-7, with D maybe TRBD2 (6 bases). The CDR3 spans 13 residues. Germline V gene lookup returns CDR1 KGHSH and CDR2 LQKENI. V was shortened by 5 bases and J by 1 base, with 9 bases between the two germline ends. The DNA for the CDR3 is TGTGCCAGCTCAGTCGGAGGGTCCTACGAGCAGTACGTC. Translating it yields CASSVGGSYEQYV.